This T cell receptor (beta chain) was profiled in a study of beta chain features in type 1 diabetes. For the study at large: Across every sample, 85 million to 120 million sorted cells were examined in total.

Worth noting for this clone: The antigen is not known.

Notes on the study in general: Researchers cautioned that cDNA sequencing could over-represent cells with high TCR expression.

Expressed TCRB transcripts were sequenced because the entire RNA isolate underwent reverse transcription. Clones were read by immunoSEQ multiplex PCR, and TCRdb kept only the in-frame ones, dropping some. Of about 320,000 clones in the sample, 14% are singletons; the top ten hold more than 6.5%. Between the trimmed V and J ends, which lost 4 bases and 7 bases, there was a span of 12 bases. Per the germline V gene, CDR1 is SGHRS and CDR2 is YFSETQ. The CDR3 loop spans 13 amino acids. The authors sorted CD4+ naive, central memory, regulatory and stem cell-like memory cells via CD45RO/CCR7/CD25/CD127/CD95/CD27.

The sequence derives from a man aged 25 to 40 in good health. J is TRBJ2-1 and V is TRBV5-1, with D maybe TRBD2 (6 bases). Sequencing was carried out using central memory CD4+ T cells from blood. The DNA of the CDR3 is TGCGCCAGCAGCGCGACTAGTCGAAATGAGCAGTTCTTC. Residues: CASSATSRNEQFF. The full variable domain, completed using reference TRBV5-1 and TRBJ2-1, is KAGVTQTPRYLIKTRGQQVTLSCSPISGHRSVSWYQQTPGQGLQFLFEYFSETQRNKGNFPGRFSGRQFSNSRSEMNVSTLELGDSALYLCASSATSRNEQFFGPGTRLTVL.